One sample yielded the 8 T cell receptor beta chains listed below, sequenced in a study of shared clonotypes between healthy human individuals. CD8 cells regarded as naive lacked CD45RO, were positively chosen for CCR7, and omitted terminally differentiated effector memory CD45RA+ cells. TCRdb keeps only in-frame clones here, not all; method: immunoSEQ multiplex PCR. The sample consists of more than 2 million clones, less than 95% of them appearing once. The sequenced sample consisted of naive CD8+ T cells sorted from blood. These receptors came from a man aged 18 to 35 in good health.

This rearrangement joins TRBV9 to TRBJ2-3; D remains unclear. Germline V lookup: CDR1 SGDLS, CDR2 YYNGEE. With 4 bases removed from V and 0 bases from J, the gap between germline ends came to 12 bases. This CDR3 has 15 residues. This chain's CDR3 is CASSSAMTSTDTQYF. In DNA, the CDR3 is TGTGCCAGCAGCTCCGCAATGACTAGCACAGATACGCAGTATTTT.

The chain has TRBV7-9 and TRBJ1-1; D possibly corresponds to TRBD1 (5 bases). This CDR3 comprises 15 residues. Germline CDR1 and CDR2: SEHNR and FQNEAQ (reference sequence). The V end was cut by 1 base, the J end by 3 bases, with 12 bases between. CDR3 sequence reads: CASSLVGVGDTEAFF. The CDR3 DNA is TGTGCCAGCAGCTTAGTGGGGGTTGGGGACACTGAAGCTTTCTTT.

The genes are TRBV5-8 and TRBJ2-1, with TRBD2 matching over 10 bases. The CDR3 consists of 16 residues. The V gene's germline CDR1 is SGHTS and CDR2 YDEGEE. V lost 4 bases and J lost 2; bases outside the gene matches: 6. The CDR3: CASSPETSGPYNEQFF. CDR3 DNA: TGTGCCAGCAGCCCGGAGACTAGCGGGCCCTACAATGAGCAGTTCTTC.

This clone was seen once. This specimen includes other DNA sequences encoding the same CDR3. The J gene is TRBJ2-1, the V gene TRBV9, with 7 bases matching TRBD2. The V gene end was trimmed by 0 bases and the J gene end by 8 bases; junction bases not matched to a gene: 5. Looked up from germline, CDR1 is SGDLS and CDR2 is YYNGEE. This CDR3 has 14 amino acids. CDR3 protein: CASSVAGGPYEQFF. The CDR3, as DNA: TGTGCCAGCAGCGTAGCGGGAGGCCCGTATGAGCAGTTCTTC.

The chain links TRBV27 to TRBJ1-2; weak D call: TRBD1 (6 bases). CDR1 and CDR2 from the germline V gene are MNHEY and SMNVEV (reference sequence). The V end was cut by 6 bases, the J end by 1 base, with 15 bases between. The CDR3 is made up of 15 amino acids. CDR3 nucleotides: TGTGCCAGCAGAGCGGGGGCGCTACTTAACTATGGCTACACCTTC. Its translation is CASRAGALLNYGYTF.

The chain employs TRBV13 and TRBJ2-3; the match to TRBD2 covers 13 bases. CDR1 is PRHDT, CDR2 FYEKMQ, per germline (reference sequence). Trimming cost V 4 bases and J 2 bases; bases outside gene matches: 3. This CDR3 has 16 residues. CDR3 DNA: TGTGCCAGCAGCTGGGGACTAGCGGGGTCCACAGATACGCAGTATTTT. This translates into CASSWGLAGSTDTQYF.

The chain is built from TRBV2 and TRBJ2-2; 9 positions match TRBD2. This CDR3 region has 16 residues. Germline lookup yields CDR1 SNHLY and CDR2 FYNNEI. Germline trimming cut 6 bases from V and 5 bases from J; bases unmatched to any gene: 10. CDR3 residues: CASRSTSGWGTGELFF. For the CDR3, the DNA is TGTGCCAGCAGATCGACTAGCGGCTGGGGAACCGGGGAGCTGTTTTTT.

The V and J genes are TRBV7-9 and TRBJ1-5, with a tentative D call TRBD1 (6 bases). Trimming removed 4 bases at V and 5 bases at J, with 12 bases between. Germline CDR1 reads SEHNR; CDR2 reads FQNEAQ (reference sequence). This CDR3 spans 14 amino acids. CDR3 in amino acids: CASSYGGTDQPQHF. CDR3 DNA: TGTGCCAGCAGCTATGGGGGCACGGATCAGCCCCAGCATTTT.